This TCR beta chain is drawn from a study of response to subunit inactivated influenza vaccine. Germline V gene sequence: CDR1 KGHDR, CDR2 SFDVKD. The V and J ends lost 9 bases and 6 bases respectively, with 9 bases between them. CDR3 length equals 11 residues. TCRdb re-called the RT-PCR reads with MiXCR, one entry per CDR3 protein. The sample carries about 830,000 distinct CDR3 sequences, less than 20% recorded once. This material consisted of PBMCs from blood, taken more than 4 days after vaccination. This sequence was found in a man in his fifties or sixties who received an inactivated influenza vaccine. The rearrangement joins TRBV24-1 to TRBJ2-3, with unresolved D. The DNA of the CDR3 is TGTGCCACCGGAAATACGGATACGCAGTATTTT. Protein sequence: CATGNTDTQYF.